These 32 T cell receptor beta chains were sequenced from one sample in a study of CD8 T cells in ankylosing spondylitis. TCRdb called the 5' RACE reads again in MiXCR, with one record for every CDR3 protein. In the table there are just under 350,000 distinct CDR3 sequences, around 15% of which are singletons. The sequencing sample was made of blood, either unsorted or a sorted T cell fraction (not recorded which). The receptors were sampled from a male donor with ankylosing spondylitis or in good health (not recorded which).

This clonotype was seen a few times. This chain uses TRBV5-6 with TRBJ2-3; tentatively, D is TRBD2 (7 bases). Trimming removed 7 bases from V and 5 bases from J, with 20 bases in between. The germline V gene has CDR1 SGHDT and CDR2 YYEEEE. The CDR3 has 15 residues. The CDR3 coding sequence is TGTGCCAGCCTCGAGAGGGGGGGGGCCGAAGATACGCAGTATTTT. It translates to CASLERGGAEDTQYF. The variable domain in full, completed from reference TRBV5-6 and TRBJ2-3, reads DAGVTQSPTHLIKTRGQQVTLRCSPKSGHDTVSWYQQALGQGPQFIFQYYEEEERQRGNFPDRFSGHQFPNYSSELNVNALLLGDSALYLCASLERGGAEDTQYFGPGTRLTVL.

The chain recombines TRBV5-1 with TRBJ2-7, with 8 bases lining up with TRBD1. V lost 5 bases to trimming and J lost 6 bases; unmatched junction nucleotides: 4. CDR1 and CDR2 from the germline V gene are SGHRS and YFSETQ. The CDR3 totals 12 residues. Here the CDR3 reads CASRLTGGEQYF. In DNA, the CDR3 is TGCGCCAGCAGACTCACAGGGGGCGAGCAGTACTTC.

This clonotype was seen once. The chain is built from TRBV30 and TRBJ1-1; D gene uncertain. The ends were cut back, 5 bases at V and 1 base at J, with 5 bases in the middle. The CDR3 runs to 11 residues. Germline CDR1 is GTSNPN and CDR2 is SVGIG (reference sequence). CDR3 nucleotide sequence: TGTGCCTGGGGGTGGAACACTGAAGCTTTCTTT. The encoded protein is CAWGWNTEAFF.

Only a few counts were recorded for this clonotype. The chain uses TRBV5-1 and TRBJ1-5; TRBD1 aligns across 7 bases. V shed 0 bases, J shed 5 bases, and the junction held 5 bases outside the gene matches. Germline loops: CDR1 SGHRS, CDR2 YFSETQ. This CDR3 region has 15 residues. CDR3 nucleotides: TGCGCCAGCAGCTTGGAGGGGGCTGGTTATCAGCCCCAGCATTTT. Translated: CASSLEGAGYQPQHF. The whole variable domain, remainder taken from reference TRBV5-1 and TRBJ1-5, is KAGVTQTPRYLIKTRGQQVTLSCSPISGHRSVSWYQQTPGQGLQFLFEYFSETQRNKGNFPGRFSGRQFSNSRSEMNVSTLELGDSALYLCASSLEGAGYQPQHFGDGTRLSIL.

The chain carries TRBV6-1 and TRBJ1-5; no clear D gene. The V gene's germline CDR1 is MNHNS and CDR2 SASEGT. V lost 2 bases and J lost 5, with 7 bases in between. The CDR3 consists of 13 residues. The CDR3 sequence: CASSEQDYQPQHF. The CDR3 DNA reads TGTGCCAGCAGTGAACAGGACTATCAGCCCCAGCATTTT.

This clonotype was counted between two and nine times. The chain joins TRBV4-1 to TRBJ1-6; 7 bases agree with TRBD1. The V gene's germline CDR1 is MGHRA and CDR2 YSYEKL. This CDR3 contains 17 residues. Trimming took 4 bases from V and 0 from J; bases not matched to a gene: 6. The CDR3: CASSPPTGSSYNSPLHF. CDR3 sequence (DNA): TGCGCCAGCAGCCCCCCGACAGGGAGCTCCTATAATTCACCCCTCCACTTT.

In its sample, this clonotype was seen a few times. The chain recombines TRBV12-5 with TRBJ2-2; no clear D. This CDR3 has 15 residues. The germline V gene encodes CDR1 LGHNT and CDR2 FRNRAP. The ends were cut back, 2 bases at V and 0 bases at J, with 7 bases in the middle. Written as DNA, the CDR3 is TGTGCTAGTGGTTTGTCCGGGCCGAACACCGGGGAGCTGTTTTTT. Residues: CASGLSGPNTGELFF.

The J gene is TRBJ2-5, the V gene TRBV18; D unresolved. V lost 3 bases and J lost 3, with 8 bases in between. Germline V gene sequence: CDR1 KGHSH, CDR2 LQKENI. This CDR3 contains 13 residues. CDR3 bases: TGTGCCAGCTCACCTGAACCGGAAGAGACCCAGTACTTC. Protein sequence: CASSPEPEETQYF.

This clonotype occurred a few times. The chain carries TRBV10-1 and TRBJ1-2; no firm D call. The V end was cut by 4 bases, the J end by 7 bases, with 16 bases between. This CDR3 comprises 14 residues. Germline V gene data show CDR1 as WNHNN and CDR2 as SYGVQD (reference sequence). The CDR3 loop is CASSASLDGSGYTF. Here the CDR3 DNA reads TGCGCCAGCAGTGCTTCCCTGGACGGAAGTGGCTACACCTTC.

This clonotype has just a few counts. The J gene is TRBJ1-2, the V gene TRBV10-3; TRBD1 matches 7 bases. J was trimmed by 4 bases and V by 6 bases; bases with no gene match: 11. The CDR3 consists of 15 residues. Germline loops: CDR1 ENHRY, CDR2 SYGVKD. CDR3 DNA sequence: TGTGCCATCAGGCCTGACGGGACAGCTTCCTATGGCTACACCTTC. This codes for CAIRPDGTASYGYTF.

The genes are TRBV20-1 and TRBJ2-5; 8 nucleotides align to TRBD1. The CDR3 has 15 amino acids. Trimming removed 5 bases from V and 5 bases from J; junction bases left unmatched: 13. CDR1 DFQATT and CDR2 SNEGSKA come from the germline V gene (reference sequence). CDR3 sequence (DNA): TGCAGTGCTTGCCAGGGGGCTCAGATTCCGGAGACCCAGTACTTC. This encodes CSACQGAQIPETQYF.

Remarks on this clonotype: At one end the junction does not follow the germline gene, possibly because of a read error. The rearrangement uses TRBV6-1 and TRBJ2-3; D might be TRBD2 (6 bases). The CDR3 extends over 13 amino acids. CDR1 and CDR2 (germline): MNHNS, SASEGT. CDR3 coding DNA: TGTGCCAGCAAGACAACTAGCATAGATACGCAGTATTTT. Residues: CASKTTSIDTQYF.

This clonotype was picked up many times. V usage is TRBV5-1 and J usage is TRBJ2-7; 12 bases agree with TRBD2. Looked up from germline, CDR1 is SGHRS and CDR2 is YFSETQ. The CDR3 loop spans 15 amino acids. V lost 4 bases, J lost 3 bases, and 5 bases stayed unmatched. The CDR3 DNA reads as TGCGCCAGCAGCAAGACTAGCGGGGGAGGCTACGAGCAGTACTTC. Protein product: CASSKTSGGGYEQYF.

The chain couples TRBV15 to TRBJ2-7; a weak D match, TRBD1 (6 bases). The germline V gene has CDR1 LNHNV and CDR2 YYDKDF (reference sequence). CDR3 size: 13 residues. Trimming pared 2 bases from V and 2 bases from J, leaving 7 bases between. DNA for the CDR3: TGTGCCACCAGCAGACAGGGGACCTACGAGCAGTACTTC. This codes for CATSRQGTYEQYF.

Many counts were recorded for this clonotype. This rearrangement joins TRBV6-5 to TRBJ1-1; 7 positions match TRBD1. The CDR3 has 14 amino acids. Trimming at V came to 4 bases and at J to 4 bases, leaving 6 bases not matched to a gene. The germline V gene encodes CDR1 MNHEY and CDR2 SVGAGI. The CDR3 DNA reads TGTGCCAGCAGTTTCACAGGGGCAGGCACTGAAGCTTTCTTT. Translated, it gives CASSFTGAGTEAFF.

The chain employs TRBV4-1 and TRBJ2-5, with a weak D call TRBD1 (6 bases). CDR1 and CDR2 (germline): MGHRA, YSYEKL. The CDR3 has 14 residues. V was trimmed by 3 bases and J by 1 base, leaving 9 bases between them. CDR3 DNA: TGCGCCAGCAGCCATCAGGGGTTCCAAGAGACCCAGTACTTC. As protein: CASSHQGFQETQYF.

This sequence joins TRBV12-3 or TRBV12-4 and TRBJ2-2; D ambiguous. The CDR3 spans 14 residues. V lost 4 bases and J lost 5, with 11 bases in between. The CDR3 spells CASSSRERTGELFF. The CDR3 DNA reads TGTGCCAGCAGTTCGCGAGAAAGGACCGGGGAGCTGTTTTTT.

This chain links TRBV19 with TRBJ2-1; TRBD2 matches 11 bases. With 3 bases clipped from V and 5 bases from J, the junction kept 12 bases outside the gene matches. The length of the CDR3 is 18 residues. Germline values: CDR1 LNHDA, CDR2 SQIVND (reference sequence). CDR3 nucleotides: TGTGCCAGTAGTATCGGGGCTAGCGGGAGGTTAAGGGACAATGAGCAGTTCTTC. Its translation: CASSIGASGRLRDNEQFF.

CDR3 DNA sequence: TGCAGTGCCACGGAGGCAGGGACAAGCACAGATACGCAGTATTTT. Translating gives CSATEAGTSTDTQYF. The chain combines TRBV20-1 with TRBJ2-3; the D gene is possibly TRBD1 (6 bases). This CDR3 comprises 15 residues. Germline CDR1 is DFQATT and CDR2 is SNEGSKA (reference sequence). The ends were cut back, 6 bases at V and 0 bases at J, with 16 bases in the middle.

This clonotype was seen a handful of times. The chain joins TRBV20-1 to TRBJ1-6; tentative D call: TRBD1 (5 bases). Between the trimmed V and J ends, which lost 0 bases and 7 bases, there was a span of 16 bases. The length of the CDR3 is 16 residues. The germline gives CDR1 DFQATT, CDR2 SNEGSKA (reference sequence). For the CDR3, the DNA is TGCAGTGCTAGAGACTACTCGCAGGGCTCAAATTCACCCCTCCACTTT. As protein: CSARDYSQGSNSPLHF.

This clonotype has only a few counts. The chain's CDR3 is CASSLEGVSYEQYF. CDR3 DNA: TGTGCCAGCAGCTTGGAGGGGGTGAGTTACGAGCAGTACTTC. V is TRBV7-9 and J is TRBJ2-7, with D perhaps assigned TRBD1 or TRBD2 (6 bases each). This CDR3 is built from 14 residues. The V gene lost 3 bases and the J gene lost 4 bases, with 13 bases spanning the gap. CDR1 and CDR2 from the germline V gene are SEHNR and FQNEAQ (reference sequence).

The chain uses TRBV9 and TRBJ2-7; tentative D call: TRBD2 (6 bases). This CDR3 has 14 amino acids. Trimming pared 0 bases from V and 5 bases from J, leaving 12 bases between. Germline lookup yields CDR1 SGDLS and CDR2 YYNGEE. The CDR3 sequence is CASSVAEGRNEQYF. The CDR3, as DNA: TGTGCCAGCAGCGTAGCGGAGGGGCGAAACGAGCAGTACTTC. Looking up the rest from reference TRBV9 and TRBJ2-7 gives the full variable domain: DSGVTQTPKHLITATGQRVTLRCSPRSGDLSVYWYQQSLDQGLQFLIQYYNGEERAKGNILERFSAQQFPDLHSELNLSSLELGDSALYFCASSVAEGRNEQYFGPGTRLTVT.

This chain connects TRBV5-5 to TRBJ2-1, with a weak D call TRBD1 (5 bases). This CDR3 has 14 residues. From germline, CDR1 is SGHKS and CDR2 YYEKEE (reference sequence). The ends were cut back, 0 bases at V and 5 bases at J, with 9 bases in the middle. Here the CDR3 reads CASSLGGLHNEQFF. CDR3 coding DNA: TGTGCCAGCAGCTTGGGGGGCCTTCACAATGAGCAGTTCTTC.

This clonotype was seen at least ten times. This chain links TRBV28 with TRBJ2-7; D is uncertain. Germline values: CDR1 MDHEN, CDR2 SYDVKM. Trimming stripped 2 bases from V and 3 bases from J, with 11 bases between. The CDR3 covers 14 residues. The CDR3 is CASSLTYPNYEQYF. Here the CDR3 DNA reads TGTGCCAGCAGTTTAACCTATCCGAACTACGAGCAGTACTTC.

V usage is TRBV5-1 and J usage is TRBJ2-5; D is ambiguous. Germline V gene lookup returns CDR1 SGHRS and CDR2 YFSETQ. V gave up 0 bases and J gave up 5 bases, with 11 bases separating them. This CDR3 has 14 residues. CDR3 sequence (DNA): TGCGCCAGCAGCTTGGAAGGCCTCCCTGAGACCCAGTACTTC. Translation: CASSLEGLPETQYF. The entire variable domain, with the rest obtained from reference TRBV5-1 and TRBJ2-5, is as follows: KAGVTQTPRYLIKTRGQQVTLSCSPISGHRSVSWYQQTPGQGLQFLFEYFSETQRNKGNFPGRFSGRQFSNSRSEMNVSTLELGDSALYLCASSLEGLPETQYFGPGTRLLVL.

J is TRBJ1-1 and V is TRBV20-1, with D tentatively TRBD1 (5 bases). The V end lost 3 bases, the J end lost 2 bases, and 16 bases lay between the germline ends. The CDR3 spans 15 residues. CDR1 and CDR2 (germline): DFQATT, SNEGSKA (reference sequence). The CDR3 DNA follows: TGCAGTGCTAGGGCGGGAGGGACGGTCAACACTGAAGCTTTCTTT. Translation: CSARAGGTVNTEAFF.

This clonotype was recorded a few times. The chain couples TRBV12-3 or TRBV12-4 to TRBJ2-2, with a weak D call TRBD2 (6 bases). V was shortened by 6 bases and J by 13 bases, with 9 bases between the two germline ends. The length of the CDR3 is 10 residues. The CDR3 nucleotides are TGTGCCAGCAGCCAGGGAGGGCTGTTTTTT. This encodes CASSQGGLFF.

This clonotype was observed many times. This chain uses TRBV2 with TRBJ2-7, with D perhaps TRBD1 (5 bases). Germline V gene lookup returns CDR1 SNHLY and CDR2 FYNNEI. Trimming took off 8 bases at V and 5 bases at J, with 22 bases between the two ends. CDR3 size: 15 residues. The DNA of the CDR3 is TGTGCCAGCGTCGGTCGAGACAGACCGACCCACGAGCAGTACTTC. It codes for CASVGRDRPTHEQYF.

This clonotype was seen a handful of times. V usage is TRBV24-1 and J usage is TRBJ2-5; 8 bases map to TRBD2. V lost 4 bases and J lost 1; bases outside the gene matches: 13. The CDR3 consists of 18 residues. Germline V gene data show CDR1 as KGHDR and CDR2 as SFDVKD. The CDR3 reads CATSDPEGSGGPQETQYF. The CDR3 DNA sequence: TGTGCCACCAGTGACCCCGAGGGCAGCGGGGGCCCCCAAGAGACCCAGTACTTC.

The J gene is TRBJ2-1, the V gene TRBV20-1; no clear D gene. V lost 5 bases and J lost 0, with 11 bases in between. CDR3 length: 14 amino acids. Germline CDR1 and CDR2: DFQATT and SNEGSKA (reference sequence). The CDR3 region is CSAEDRHSYNEQFF. Here the CDR3 DNA reads TGCAGTGCTGAGGACCGACACTCCTACAATGAGCAGTTCTTC.

This clonotype was recorded many times. The chain is built from TRBV5-1 and TRBJ1-1; a possible D gene is TRBD1 (6 bases). CDR3 length: 14 residues. Per the germline V gene, CDR1 is SGHRS and CDR2 is YFSETQ. With 5 bases removed from V and 3 bases from J, the gap between germline ends came to 14 bases. In DNA, the CDR3 is TGCGCCAGCAGGGATGACAGGAGATACACTGAAGCTTTCTTT. This sequence encodes CASRDDRRYTEAFF.

The rearrangement links TRBV3-1 to TRBJ2-7, with a possible D match to TRBD2 (5 bases). V lost 2 bases to trimming and J lost 5 bases, with 13 bases between them. Looked up from germline, CDR1 is LGHDT and CDR2 is YNNKEL (reference sequence). CDR3 length: 14 residues. As DNA, the CDR3 is TGTGCCAGCAGCCAATCGAAGTTGCGGGACGAGCAGTACTTC. Translation: CASSQSKLRDEQYF.